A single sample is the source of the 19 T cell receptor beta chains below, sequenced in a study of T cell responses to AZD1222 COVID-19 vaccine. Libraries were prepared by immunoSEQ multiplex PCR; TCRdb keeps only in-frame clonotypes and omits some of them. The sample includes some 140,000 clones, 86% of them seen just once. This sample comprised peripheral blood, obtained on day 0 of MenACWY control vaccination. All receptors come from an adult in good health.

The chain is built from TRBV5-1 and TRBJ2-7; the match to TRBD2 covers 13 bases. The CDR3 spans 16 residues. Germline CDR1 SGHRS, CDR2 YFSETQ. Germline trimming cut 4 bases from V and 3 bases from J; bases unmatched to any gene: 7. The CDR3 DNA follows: TGCGCCAGCAGCCCGTCGACTAGCGGGAGGTTCTACGAGCAGTACTTC. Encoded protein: CASSPSTSGRFYEQYF.

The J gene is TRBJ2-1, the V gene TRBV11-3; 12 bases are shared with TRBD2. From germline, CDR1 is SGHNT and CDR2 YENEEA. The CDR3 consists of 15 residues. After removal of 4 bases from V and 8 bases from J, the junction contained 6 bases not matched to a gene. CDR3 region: CASSSGLAGTHEQFF. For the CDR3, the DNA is TGTGCCAGCAGCTCCGGACTAGCGGGAACGCATGAGCAGTTCTTC.

This chain's CDR3 is CASTLEQGTFPNTEAFF. The CDR3 bases are TGTGCCAGCACCCTAGAACAGGGGACATTTCCGAACACTGAAGCTTTCTTT. The chain recombines TRBV7-8 with TRBJ1-1, with TRBD1 matching over 7 bases. Germline V gene sequence: CDR1 SGHVS, CDR2 FQNEAQ. The CDR3 totals 17 residues. After removal of 7 bases from V and 1 base from J, the junction contained 15 bases not matched to a gene. Full variable domain (outside the CDR3, taken from reference TRBV7-8 and TRBJ1-1): GAGVSQSPRYKVAKRGQDVALRCDPISGHVSLFWYQQALGQGPEFLTYFQNEAQLDKSGLPSDRFFAERPEGSVSTLKIQRTQQEDSAVYLCASTLEQGTFPNTEAFFGQGTRLTVV.

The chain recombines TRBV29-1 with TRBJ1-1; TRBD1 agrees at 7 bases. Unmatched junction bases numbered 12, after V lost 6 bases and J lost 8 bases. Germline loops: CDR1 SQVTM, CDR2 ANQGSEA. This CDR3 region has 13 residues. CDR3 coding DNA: TGCAGCGTATCCGGGACAGCCACGGGGGAAGCTTTCTTT. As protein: CSVSGTATGEAFF. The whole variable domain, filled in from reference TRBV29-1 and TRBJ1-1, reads SAVISQKPSRDICQRGTSLTIQCQVDSQVTMMFWYRQQPGQSLTLIATANQGSEATYESGFVIDKFPISRPNLTFSTLTVSNMSPEDSSIYLCSVSGTATGEAFFGQGTRLTVV.

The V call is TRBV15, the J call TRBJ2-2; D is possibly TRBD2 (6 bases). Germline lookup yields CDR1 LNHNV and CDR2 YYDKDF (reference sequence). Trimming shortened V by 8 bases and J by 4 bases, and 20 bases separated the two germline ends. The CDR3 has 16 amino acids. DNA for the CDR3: TGTGCCACCCTATCCGGTTGGAGGGGAGGCACCGGGGAGCTGTTTTTT. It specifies CATLSGWRGGTGELFF.

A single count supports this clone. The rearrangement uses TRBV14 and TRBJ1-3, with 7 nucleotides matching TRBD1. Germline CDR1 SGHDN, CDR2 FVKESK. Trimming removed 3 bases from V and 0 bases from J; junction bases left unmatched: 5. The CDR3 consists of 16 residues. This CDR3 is CASSQVTGSSGNTIYF. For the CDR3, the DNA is TGTGCCAGCAGCCAGGTGACAGGGAGCTCTGGAAACACCATATATTTT.

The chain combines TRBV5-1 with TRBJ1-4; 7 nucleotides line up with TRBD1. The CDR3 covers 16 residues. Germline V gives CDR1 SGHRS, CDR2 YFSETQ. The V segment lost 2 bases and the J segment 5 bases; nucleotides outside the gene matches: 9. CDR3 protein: CASSLLLGGANEKLFF. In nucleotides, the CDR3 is TGCGCCAGCAGCTTATTGTTAGGGGGCGCGAATGAAAAACTGTTTTTT.

CDR3 residues: CASSFRRVTNEKLFF. The CDR3, as DNA: TGTGCCAGCAGCTTCCGGAGGGTAACTAATGAAAAACTGTTTTTT. The genes are TRBV28 and TRBJ1-4, with no clear D. Trimming took off 6 bases at V and 1 base at J, with 12 bases between the two ends. Germline CDR1 reads MDHEN; CDR2 reads SYDVKM. This CDR3 region has 15 residues.

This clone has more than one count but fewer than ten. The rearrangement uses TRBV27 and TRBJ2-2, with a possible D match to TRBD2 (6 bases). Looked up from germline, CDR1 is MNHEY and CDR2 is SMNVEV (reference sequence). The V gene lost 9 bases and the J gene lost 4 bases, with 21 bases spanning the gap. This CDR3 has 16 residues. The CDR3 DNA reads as TGTGCCAGTGGGAGGTGGCGGGGCGAGGTCACCGGGGAGCTGTTTTTT. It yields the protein CASGRWRGEVTGELFF.

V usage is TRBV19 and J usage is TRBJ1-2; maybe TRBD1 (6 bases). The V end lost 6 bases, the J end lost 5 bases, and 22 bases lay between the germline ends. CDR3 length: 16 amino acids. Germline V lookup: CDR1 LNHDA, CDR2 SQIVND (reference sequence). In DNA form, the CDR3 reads TGTGCCAGTAGACCCAGGGGCCCCCTCAACCTATATGGCTACACCTTC. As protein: CASRPRGPLNLYGYTF.

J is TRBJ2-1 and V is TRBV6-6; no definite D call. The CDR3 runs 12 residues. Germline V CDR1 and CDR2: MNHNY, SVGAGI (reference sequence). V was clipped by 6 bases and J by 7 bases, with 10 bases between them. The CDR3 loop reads CASRVAGNEQFF. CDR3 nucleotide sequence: TGTGCCAGCAGAGTCGCCGGGAATGAGCAGTTCTTC.

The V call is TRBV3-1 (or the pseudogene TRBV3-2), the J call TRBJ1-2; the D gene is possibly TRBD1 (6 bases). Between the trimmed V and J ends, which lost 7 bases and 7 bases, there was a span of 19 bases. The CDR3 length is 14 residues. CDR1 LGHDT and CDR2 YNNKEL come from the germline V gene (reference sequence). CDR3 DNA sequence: TGTGCCAGCACCCCACAGGGTTCTCCCAGTGGCTACACCTTC. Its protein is CASTPQGSPSGYTF.

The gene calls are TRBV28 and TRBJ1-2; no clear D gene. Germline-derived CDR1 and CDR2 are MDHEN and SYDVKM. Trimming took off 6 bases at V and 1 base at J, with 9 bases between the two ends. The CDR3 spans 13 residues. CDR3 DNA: TGTGCCAGCAGGCCCATCGGTAACTATGGCTACACCTTC. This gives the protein CASRPIGNYGYTF.

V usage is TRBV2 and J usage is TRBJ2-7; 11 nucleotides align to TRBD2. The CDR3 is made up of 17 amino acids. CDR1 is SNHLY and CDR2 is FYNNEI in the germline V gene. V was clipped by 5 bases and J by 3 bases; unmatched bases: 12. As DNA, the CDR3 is TGTGCCAGCAGTCTAAAATCCGGGACTAGCGGTAACTACGAGCAGTACTTC. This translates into CASSLKSGTSGNYEQYF.

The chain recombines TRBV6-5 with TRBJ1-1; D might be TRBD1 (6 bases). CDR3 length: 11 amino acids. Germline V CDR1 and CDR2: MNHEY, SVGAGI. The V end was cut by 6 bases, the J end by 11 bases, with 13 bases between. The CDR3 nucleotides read TGTGCCAGCAGCCAGGGACAAGTGGCTTTCTTT. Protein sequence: CASSQGQVAFF.

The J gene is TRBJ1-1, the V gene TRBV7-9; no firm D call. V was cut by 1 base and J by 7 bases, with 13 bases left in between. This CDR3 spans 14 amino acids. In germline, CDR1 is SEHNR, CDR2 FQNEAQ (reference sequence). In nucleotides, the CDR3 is TGTGCCAGCAGCTTAGAGGGCAGTACGGGTGAAGCTTTCTTT. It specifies CASSLEGSTGEAFF.

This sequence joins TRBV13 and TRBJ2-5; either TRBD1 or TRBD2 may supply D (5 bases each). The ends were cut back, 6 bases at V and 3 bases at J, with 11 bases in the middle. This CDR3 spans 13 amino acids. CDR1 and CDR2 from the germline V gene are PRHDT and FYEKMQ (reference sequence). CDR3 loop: CASRGRLKETQYF. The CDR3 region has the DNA TGTGCCAGCAGGGGACGCCTGAAAGAGACCCAGTACTTC.

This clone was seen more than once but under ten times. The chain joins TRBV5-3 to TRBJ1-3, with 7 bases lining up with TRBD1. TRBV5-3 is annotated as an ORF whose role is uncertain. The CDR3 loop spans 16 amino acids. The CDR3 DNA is TGTCCAACGGGGAGGGGGCGAACCTACTCTGGAAACACCATATATTTT. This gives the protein CPTGRGRTYSGNTIYF.

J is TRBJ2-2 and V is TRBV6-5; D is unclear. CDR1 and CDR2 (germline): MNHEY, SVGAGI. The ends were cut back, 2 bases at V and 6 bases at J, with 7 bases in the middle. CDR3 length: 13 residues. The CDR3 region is CASSYVTSGELFF. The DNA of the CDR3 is TGTGCCAGCAGTTACGTAACATCCGGGGAGCTGTTTTTT.